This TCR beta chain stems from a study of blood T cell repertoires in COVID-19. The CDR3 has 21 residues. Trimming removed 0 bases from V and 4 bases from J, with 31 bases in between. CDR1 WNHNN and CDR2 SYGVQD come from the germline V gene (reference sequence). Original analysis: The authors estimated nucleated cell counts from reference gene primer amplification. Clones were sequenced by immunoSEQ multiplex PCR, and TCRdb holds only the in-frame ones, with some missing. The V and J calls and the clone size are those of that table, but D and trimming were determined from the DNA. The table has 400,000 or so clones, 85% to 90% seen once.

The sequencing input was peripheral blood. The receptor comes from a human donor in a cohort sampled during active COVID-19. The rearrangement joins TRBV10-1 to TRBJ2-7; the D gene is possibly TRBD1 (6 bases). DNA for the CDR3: TGCGCCAGCAGTGAGTCTAGGGTCTACCCCTCAAGGGGGATTCCCTTGTACGAGCAGTACTTC. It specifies CASSESRVYPSRGIPLYEQYF.